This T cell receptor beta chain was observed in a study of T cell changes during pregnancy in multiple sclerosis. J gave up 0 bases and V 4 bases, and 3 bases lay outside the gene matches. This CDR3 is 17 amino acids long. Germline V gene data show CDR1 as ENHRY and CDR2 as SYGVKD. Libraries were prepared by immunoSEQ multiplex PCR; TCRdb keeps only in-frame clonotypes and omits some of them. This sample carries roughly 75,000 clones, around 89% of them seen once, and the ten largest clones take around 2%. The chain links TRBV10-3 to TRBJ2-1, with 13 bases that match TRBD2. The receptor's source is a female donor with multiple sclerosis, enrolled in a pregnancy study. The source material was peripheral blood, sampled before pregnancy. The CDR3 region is CAISGTSGGASYNEQFF. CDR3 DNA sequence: TGTGCCATCAGTGGTACTAGCGGGGGGGCCTCCTACAATGAGCAGTTCTTC.